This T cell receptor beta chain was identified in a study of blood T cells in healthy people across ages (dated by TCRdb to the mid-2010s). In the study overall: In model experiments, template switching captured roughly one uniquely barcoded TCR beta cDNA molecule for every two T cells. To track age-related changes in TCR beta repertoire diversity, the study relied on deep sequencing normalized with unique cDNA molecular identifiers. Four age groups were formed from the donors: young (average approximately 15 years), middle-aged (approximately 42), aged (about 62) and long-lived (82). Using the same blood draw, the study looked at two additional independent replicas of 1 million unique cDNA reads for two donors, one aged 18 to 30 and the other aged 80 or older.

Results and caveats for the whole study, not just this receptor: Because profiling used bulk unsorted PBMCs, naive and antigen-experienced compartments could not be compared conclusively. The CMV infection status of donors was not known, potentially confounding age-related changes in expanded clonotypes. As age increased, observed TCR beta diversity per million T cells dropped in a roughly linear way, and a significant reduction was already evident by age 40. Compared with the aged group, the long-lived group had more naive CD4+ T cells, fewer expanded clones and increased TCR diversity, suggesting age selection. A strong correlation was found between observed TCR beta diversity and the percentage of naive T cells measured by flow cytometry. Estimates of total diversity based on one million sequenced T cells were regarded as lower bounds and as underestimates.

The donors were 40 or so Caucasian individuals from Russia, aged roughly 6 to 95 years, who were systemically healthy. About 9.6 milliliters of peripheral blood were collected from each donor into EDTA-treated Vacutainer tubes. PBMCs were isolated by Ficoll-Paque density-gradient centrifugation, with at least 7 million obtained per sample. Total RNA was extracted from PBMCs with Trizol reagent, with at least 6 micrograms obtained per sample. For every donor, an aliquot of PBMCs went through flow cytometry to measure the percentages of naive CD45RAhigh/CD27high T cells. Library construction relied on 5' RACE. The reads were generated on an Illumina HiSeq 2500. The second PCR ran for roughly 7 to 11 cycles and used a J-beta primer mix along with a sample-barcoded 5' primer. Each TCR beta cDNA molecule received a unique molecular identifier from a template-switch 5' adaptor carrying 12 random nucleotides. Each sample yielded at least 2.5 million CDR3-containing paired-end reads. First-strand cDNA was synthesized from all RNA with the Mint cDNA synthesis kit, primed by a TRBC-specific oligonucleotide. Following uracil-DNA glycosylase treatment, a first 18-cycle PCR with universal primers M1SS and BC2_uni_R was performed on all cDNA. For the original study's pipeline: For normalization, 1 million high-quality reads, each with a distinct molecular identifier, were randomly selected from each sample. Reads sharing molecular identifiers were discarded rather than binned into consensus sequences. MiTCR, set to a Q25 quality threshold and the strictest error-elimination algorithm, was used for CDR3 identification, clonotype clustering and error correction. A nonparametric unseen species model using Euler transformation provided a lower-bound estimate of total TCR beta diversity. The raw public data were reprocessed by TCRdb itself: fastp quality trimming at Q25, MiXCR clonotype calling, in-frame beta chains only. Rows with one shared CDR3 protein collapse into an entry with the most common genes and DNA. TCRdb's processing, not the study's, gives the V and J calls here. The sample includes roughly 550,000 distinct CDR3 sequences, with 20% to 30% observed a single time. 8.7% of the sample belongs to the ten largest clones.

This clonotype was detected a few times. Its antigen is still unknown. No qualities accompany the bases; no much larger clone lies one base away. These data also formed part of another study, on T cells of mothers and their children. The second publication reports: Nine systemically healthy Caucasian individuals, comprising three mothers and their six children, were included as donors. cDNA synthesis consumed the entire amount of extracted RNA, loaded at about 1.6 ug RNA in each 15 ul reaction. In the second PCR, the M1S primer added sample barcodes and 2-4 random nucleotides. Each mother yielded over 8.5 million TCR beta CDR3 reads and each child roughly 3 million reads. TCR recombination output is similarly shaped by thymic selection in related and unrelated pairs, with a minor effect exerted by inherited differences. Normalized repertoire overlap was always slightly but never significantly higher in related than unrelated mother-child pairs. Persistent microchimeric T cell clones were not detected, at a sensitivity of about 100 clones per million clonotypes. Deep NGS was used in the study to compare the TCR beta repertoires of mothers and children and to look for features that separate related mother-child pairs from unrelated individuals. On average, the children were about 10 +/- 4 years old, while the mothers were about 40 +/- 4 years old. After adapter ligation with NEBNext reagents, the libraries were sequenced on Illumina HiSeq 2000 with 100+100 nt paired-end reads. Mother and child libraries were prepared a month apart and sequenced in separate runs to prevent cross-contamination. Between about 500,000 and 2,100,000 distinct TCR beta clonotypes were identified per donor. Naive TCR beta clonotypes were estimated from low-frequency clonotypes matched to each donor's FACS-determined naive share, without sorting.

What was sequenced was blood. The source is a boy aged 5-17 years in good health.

The bases read TGTGCCATCAGTGAGTCTATTTCATCTAGAGGTAATGAGCAGTTCTTC. It translates as CAISESISSRGNEQFF. The rearrangement combines TRBV10-3 with TRBJ2-1; confidence is insufficient to name the D gene. V lost 0 bases and J lost 7 bases; the stretch between them is 16 bases long. The CDR3 measures 16 amino acids from cysteine to phenylalanine. The DNA shown is the 48-base CDR3, in frame from base 1. CDR1 and CDR2, looked up from the germline V gene, are ENHRY and SYGVKD.